Following are 20 T cell receptor beta chains from one sample sequenced in a study of molecular identifiers for immune sequencing clone quantification. Via MiXCR, TCRdb re-called the PCR reads, giving one row per CDR3 protein. The sample holds more than 450,000 distinct CDR3 sequences, roughly 23% seen once. Source material: naive CD8+ T cells from blood, with Jurkat cell RNA spiked in. Stated subset: FACS-sorted CD8+CD4-CCR7+CD45RA+ naive T cells. All receptors derive from a human donor in good health. Some libraries in this study had Jurkat cell RNA spiked in.

This clonotype was picked up many times. The chain is built from TRBV30 and TRBJ2-2; 7 nucleotides align to TRBD2. The V and J ends lost 5 bases and 1 base, in that order; junction bases with no gene match: 4. Germline CDR1 reads GTSNPN; CDR2 reads SVGIG (reference sequence). This CDR3 is built from 14 residues. CDR3 sequence reads: CAWSGLENTGELFF. The DNA of the CDR3 is TGTGCCTGGTCTGGACTAGAGAACACCGGGGAGCTGTTTTTT.

V usage is TRBV6-5 and J usage is TRBJ2-1, with no clear D. V was clipped by 0 bases and J by 6 bases, with 9 bases between them. CDR3 length: 14 residues. CDR1 is MNHEY and CDR2 is SVGAGI in the germline V gene. CDR3 region: CASSYSFLGNEQFF. The CDR3 DNA is TGTGCCAGCAGTTACTCCTTCCTAGGCAATGAGCAGTTCTTC.

This clonotype occurred many times. The chain recombines TRBV20-1 with TRBJ2-7, with 13 bases matching TRBD2. The CDR3 totals 16 residues. CDR1 is DFQATT, CDR2 SNEGSKA, per germline (reference sequence). Trimming took 3 bases from V and 2 from J; bases not matched to a gene: 7. The DNA for the CDR3 is TGCAGTGCTAGGGATGAGGGACTAGCGGGACCCTACGAGCAGTACTTC. Translated: CSARDEGLAGPYEQYF.

This clonotype has a count of ten or more. This rearrangement joins TRBV13 to TRBJ1-3; possible D gene TRBD1, 5 bases. The CDR3 totals 15 residues. Deletions cut 5 bases from V and 0 bases from J, with 11 bases between. The V gene's germline CDR1 is PRHDT and CDR2 FYEKMQ (reference sequence). The CDR3 bases are TGTGCCAGCAGCCATGACAGAAGCTCTGGAAACACCATATATTTT. It codes for CASSHDRSSGNTIYF.

This clonotype occurred many times. The V call is TRBV7-6, the J call TRBJ2-3; D remains unclear. CDR3 length: 13 residues. The V and J ends lost 5 bases and 6 bases respectively, with 12 bases between them. Per germline, CDR1 SGHVS and CDR2 FNYEAQ. The CDR3 bases are TGTGCCAGCAGCGCTGACCCCCGGGATACGCAGTATTTT. Translated, it gives CASSADPRDTQYF.

At least ten counts were recorded for this clonotype. The CDR3 region has the DNA TGTGCCAGCAGCTTAGTTACCCAGGGGGCGGAAGGCAAAAACATTCAGTACTTC. This sequence encodes CASSLVTQGAEGKNIQYF. The V gene is TRBV13, the J gene TRBJ2-4; TRBD1 agrees at 8 bases. J gave up 3 bases and V 1 base, and 11 bases lay outside the gene matches. CDR3 length: 18 residues. The germline gives CDR1 PRHDT, CDR2 FYEKMQ (reference sequence). The entire variable domain, with the rest obtained from reference TRBV13 and TRBJ2-4, is as follows: AAGVIQSPRHLIKEKRETATLKCYPIPRHDTVYWYQQGPGQDPQFLISFYEKMQSDKGSIPDRFSAQQFSDYHSELNMSSLELGDSALYFCASSLVTQGAEGKNIQYFGAGTRLSVL.

The chain has TRBV6-2 or TRBV6-3 and TRBJ2-7, with TRBD1 identical over 9 bases. V shed 6 bases and J 6 bases; nucleotides not matched to a gene: 6. The length of the CDR3 is 13 residues. The germline V gene encodes CDR1 MNHEY and CDR2 SVGEGT. CDR3 in amino acids: CASRRDRVLEQYF. Written as DNA, the CDR3 is TGTGCCAGCAGAAGGGACAGGGTACTCGAGCAGTACTTC.

V usage is TRBV6-2 or TRBV6-3 and J usage is TRBJ1-5, with 9 bases that match TRBD1. Germline values: CDR1 MNHEY, CDR2 SVGEGT. The CDR3 spans 14 residues. The V gene end was trimmed by 4 bases and the J gene end by 6 bases; junction bases not matched to a gene: 4. In DNA, the CDR3 is TGTGCCAGCAGTTGGGGACAGGGTGGTCAGCCCCAGCATTTT. This encodes CASSWGQGGQPQHF.

This clonotype was counted at least ten times. The chain has TRBV5-6 and TRBJ2-4; D gene ambiguous. Germline CDR1 and CDR2: SGHDT and YYEEEE. V gave up 4 bases and J gave up 0 bases, with 14 bases separating them. The CDR3 is made up of 16 amino acids. CDR3 in DNA: TGTGCCAGCAGCCCCGGAAGTTTACTAGCCAAAAACATTCAGTACTTC. Its protein is CASSPGSLLAKNIQYF.

About this clonotype: Since no conserved phenylalanine or tryptophan closes the CDR3, a read error is the likely cause. The limits of the CDR3 on the DNA are not certain, so only TCRdb's listed CDR3 is given. The chain couples TRBV7-9 to TRBJ2-1. The germline V gene has CDR1 SEHNR and CDR2 FQNEAQ (reference sequence). Inclusive of both ends, the CDR3 amounts to 9 amino acids. CDR3 amino acids: CASSPVGFL.

This clonotype was detected only a few times. The rearrangement joins TRBV2 to TRBJ1-2; D unresolved. The germline V and J ends were trimmed by 8 bases and 3 bases, with 7 bases remaining between them. Germline CDR1 reads SNHLY; CDR2 reads FYNNEI. CDR3 length: 11 residues. CDR3 sequence reads: CASALDYGYTF. Written as DNA, the CDR3 is TGTGCCAGCGCGCTGGACTATGGCTACACCTTC.

In this sample, this clonotype turned up many times. V usage is TRBV4-3 and J usage is TRBJ2-7; D might be TRBD2 (6 bases). The germline gives CDR1 LGHNA, CDR2 YSLEER. V gave up 5 bases and J gave up 2 bases, with 10 bases separating them. The length of the CDR3 is 13 residues. DNA of the CDR3: TGCGCCAGCAGCAGGGGACTGACCTACGAGCAGTACTTC. Translating it yields CASSRGLTYEQYF.

Points on this clonotype: A much larger clone sits a single nucleotide away, making a read error possible. The V gene is TRBV29-1, the J gene TRBJ1-2, with D possibly TRBD1 on 6 matching bases. Trimming removed 3 bases from V and 2 bases from J, with 19 bases in between. CDR1 and CDR2 (germline): SQVTM, ANQGSEA. CDR3 size: 16 residues. The CDR3 DNA is TGCAGCGTTGATGGGGCAGGGGAAATATTCAACTATGGCTACACCTTC. It specifies CSVDGAGEIFNYGYTF.

In its sample, this clonotype was seen many times. The rearrangement links TRBV30 to TRBJ2-3; D gene unclear. The CDR3 is 12 amino acids. V gave up 5 bases and J gave up 6 bases, with 12 bases separating them. Germline-derived CDR1 and CDR2 are GTSNPN and SVGIG (reference sequence). DNA for the CDR3: TGTGCCTGGGCCCCGGTGAGCGATACGCAGTATTTT. Its protein is CAWAPVSDTQYF.

In regard to this clonotype: A much more abundant neighbour one base away suggests this may be a read error. The gene calls are TRBV7-9 and TRBJ1-1, with D perhaps matching TRBD1 (6 bases). Per the germline V gene, CDR1 is SEHNR and CDR2 is FQNEAQ (reference sequence). CDR3 length: 15 amino acids. As DNA, the CDR3 is TGTGCCAGCAGCCCCTGGGGGGCCGCGAACACTGAAGCTTCCTTT. Protein product: CASSPWGAANTEASF.

This clonotype was observed at least ten times. The chain joins TRBV5-4 to TRBJ2-3; D ambiguous. CDR1 and CDR2 (germline): SGHNT, YYREEE (reference sequence). Trimming stripped 0 bases from V and 4 bases from J, with 9 bases between. This CDR3 is 14 amino acids long. This CDR3 reads CASSLGLDPDTQYF. The CDR3 DNA reads TGTGCCAGCAGCTTGGGGCTAGATCCAGATACGCAGTATTTT.

This clonotype occurred a few times. The rearrangement joins TRBV19 to TRBJ2-3, with 10 bases matching TRBD1. After removal of 4 bases from V and 0 bases from J, the junction contained 4 bases not matched to a gene. From germline, CDR1 is LNHDA and CDR2 SQIVND (reference sequence). This CDR3 has 16 amino acids. CDR3 loop: CASSRDRGFSTDTQYF. The CDR3 bases are TGTGCCAGTAGTAGGGACAGGGGCTTTAGCACAGATACGCAGTATTTT.

The J gene is TRBJ2-3, the V gene TRBV3-1; D gene ambiguous. This CDR3 spans 14 amino acids. Trimming left V 1 base short and J 1 base short, with 6 bases between. The germline V gene has CDR1 LGHDT and CDR2 YNNKEL (reference sequence). As DNA, the CDR3 is TGTGCCAGCAGCCAAGGGTGGGGCACAGATACGCAGTATTTT. Translating it yields CASSQGWGTDTQYF.

On this clonotype: The CDR3 end shows no conserved phenylalanine or tryptophan, and so a read error is likely. V usage is TRBV28 and J usage is TRBJ1-1, with D possibly matching TRBD1 (5 bases). This CDR3 spans 12 amino acids. CDR1 is MDHEN, CDR2 SYDVKM, per germline. V dropped 5 bases and J dropped 6 bases, with 10 bases sitting between them. The CDR3 is CASSPQAPEAFI. The CDR3 DNA is TGTGCCAGCAGTCCACAGGCCCCTGAAGCTTTCATT.

This clonotype has a count of ten or more. The chain recombines TRBV5-4 with TRBJ1-1; 7 bases map to TRBD1. The J segment lost 0 bases and the V segment lost 4 bases, leaving 12 bases of the junction unmatched. The CDR3 contains 17 residues. Germline loops: CDR1 SGHNT, CDR2 YYREEE (reference sequence). The CDR3 sequence: CASSLNRGSNMNTEAFF. The CDR3, as DNA: TGTGCCAGCAGCCTAAACAGGGGTAGCAACATGAACACTGAAGCTTTCTTT.